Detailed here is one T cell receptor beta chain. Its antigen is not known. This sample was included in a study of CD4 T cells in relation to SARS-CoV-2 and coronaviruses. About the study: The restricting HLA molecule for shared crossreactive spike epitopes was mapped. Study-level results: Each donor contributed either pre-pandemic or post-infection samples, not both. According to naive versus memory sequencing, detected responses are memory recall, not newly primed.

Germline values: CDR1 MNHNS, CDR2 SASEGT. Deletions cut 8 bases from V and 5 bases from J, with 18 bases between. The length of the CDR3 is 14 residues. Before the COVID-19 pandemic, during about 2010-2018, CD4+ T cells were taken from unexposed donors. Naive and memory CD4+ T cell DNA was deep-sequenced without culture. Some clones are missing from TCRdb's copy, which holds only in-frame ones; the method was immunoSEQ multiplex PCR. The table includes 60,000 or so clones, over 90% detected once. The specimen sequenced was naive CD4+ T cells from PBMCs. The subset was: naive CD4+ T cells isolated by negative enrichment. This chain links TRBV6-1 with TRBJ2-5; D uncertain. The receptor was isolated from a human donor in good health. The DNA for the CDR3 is TGTGCCAGCCGCCGGAGTTATTTACCGGAGACCCAGTACTTC. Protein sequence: CASRRSYLPETQYF.